Below, one T cell receptor beta chain is given with its context. The clone's antigen remains unknown. No qualities accompany the bases; no much larger clone lies one base away. From V the trimming removes 0 bases and from J it removes 6 bases, while the gene matches leave 8 bases of the junction unaccounted for. The germline V gene gives CDR1 as SGHRS and CDR2 as YFSETQ. The CDR3 starts with the cysteine, ends with the phenylalanine, and has 16 residues. The retained sequence is limited to the CDR3, 48 bases, with the frame set at the first base. The immunoSEQ Assay, a bias-controlled multiplex PCR, was used to amplify TCRbeta CDR3 regions from genomic DNA. Turning to the authors' computational methods: Nucleated cell counts per sample were estimated from amplification of reference gene primers within the assay. Sequence reads were collapsed and filtered to measure the absolute abundance of every unique TCRbeta CDR3 rearrangement. For each sample, productive Simpson clonality was calculated as the square root of Simpson's diversity index over productive rearrangements. TCRdb stores this immuneACCESS table with in-frame sequences only. Part of the clones is absent; in the studies checked, under half of the shortfall reflects unresolved V genes, and no reason is known for the rest. V and J calls and clone size are copied from that table; D and trimming were computed from the DNA. The sample table contains tens of thousands of clones; only one count was recorded for 80% to 95% of them. The top ten clones comprise approximately 0.74% of the sample.

The collaborating institutions used their own protocols to collect whole blood in K2EDTA tubes. Collaborator samples were shipped for TCRbeta analysis as frozen whole blood, isolated PBMCs, or DNA extracted from either sample type. The record originates from a study of blood T cell repertoires in COVID-19 (dated by TCRdb to 2018 to 2020). Turning to the overall study: The collaborator samples originated in the United States, Italy and Spain and spanned the acute and convalescent phases of COVID-19. Where HLA class I and class II types were available, the types were taken from metadata supplied by the sample provider, not from assay-based typing. Nearly every sample came with metadata listing a de-identified subject ID, COVID-19 status, age in years and sex. The material from the prospective study consisted of cDNA or gDNA derived from T cells, B-cell-depleted T cells, or PBMCs. Subjects who had been exposed to COVID-19, were actively infected with it, or had recovered from it provided the deeply sampled blood TCRbeta repertoires that made up the dataset. The samples were drawn from the first 160 participants of the ongoing ImmuneRACE study and from roughly 1,300 subjects provided by 6 global collaborators. The repertoires were made available in a free public database intended to serve as a resource for research on the immune response to SARS-CoV-2. The research as a whole found: How much clinical and demographic metadata was included differed by source and by participant, and the metadata was provided uncurated.

The sample consisted of peripheral blood. The source is an elderly woman with acute or convalescent COVID-19. The chain was built from TRBV5-1 and TRBJ2-2, and TRBD2 matches 7 of the central bases. The bases are TGCGCCAGCAGCTTGGGGGCAGCGGGACTGTCCGGGGAGCTGTTTTTT. This yields the protein CASSLGAAGLSGELFF. Extended through the reference TRBV5-1 and TRBJ2-2 proteins, this CDR3 yields the full variable domain: KAGVTQTPRYLIKTRGQQVTLSCSPISGHRSVSWYQQTPGQGLQFLFEYFSETQRNKGNFPGRFSGRQFSNSRSEMNVSTLELGDSALYLCASSLGAAGLSGELFFGEGSRLTVL.